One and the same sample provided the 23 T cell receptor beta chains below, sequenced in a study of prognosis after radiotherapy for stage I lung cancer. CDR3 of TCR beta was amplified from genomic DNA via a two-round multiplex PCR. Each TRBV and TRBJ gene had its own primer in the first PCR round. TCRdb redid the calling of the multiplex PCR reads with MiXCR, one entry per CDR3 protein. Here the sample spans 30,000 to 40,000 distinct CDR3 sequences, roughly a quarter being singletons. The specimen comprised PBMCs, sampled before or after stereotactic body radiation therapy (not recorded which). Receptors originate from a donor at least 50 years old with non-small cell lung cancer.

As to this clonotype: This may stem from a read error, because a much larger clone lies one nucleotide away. The CDR3 coding sequence is TGTGCCAGTGAGGGGGGGGACACTCAAGCTTTCTTT. Translated, it gives CASEGGDTQAFF. This chain connects TRBV19 to TRBJ1-1, with a weak D call TRBD1 (6 bases). The CDR3 is made up of 12 amino acids. From germline, CDR1 is LNHDA and CDR2 SQIVND (reference sequence).

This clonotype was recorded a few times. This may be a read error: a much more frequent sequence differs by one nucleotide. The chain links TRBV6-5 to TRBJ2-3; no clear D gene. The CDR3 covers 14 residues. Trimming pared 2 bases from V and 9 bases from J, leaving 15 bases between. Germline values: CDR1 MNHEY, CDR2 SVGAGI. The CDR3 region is CASSYVSRQSTQYF. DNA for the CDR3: TGTGCCAGCAGTTACGTTAGTAGGCAGTCGACGCAGTATTTT.

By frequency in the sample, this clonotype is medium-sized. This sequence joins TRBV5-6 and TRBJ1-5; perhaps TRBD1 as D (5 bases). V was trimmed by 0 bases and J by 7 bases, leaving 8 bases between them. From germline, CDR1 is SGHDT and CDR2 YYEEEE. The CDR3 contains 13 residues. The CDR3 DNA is TGTGCCAGCAGCTTGGCCGGGGGGCAGCCCCAGCATTTT. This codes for CASSLAGGQPQHF. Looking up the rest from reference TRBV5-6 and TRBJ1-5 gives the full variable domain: DAGVTQSPTHLIKTRGQQVTLRCSPKSGHDTVSWYQQALGQGPQFIFQYYEEEERQRGNFPDRFSGHQFPNYSSELNVNALLLGDSALYLCASSLAGGQPQHFGDGTRLSIL.

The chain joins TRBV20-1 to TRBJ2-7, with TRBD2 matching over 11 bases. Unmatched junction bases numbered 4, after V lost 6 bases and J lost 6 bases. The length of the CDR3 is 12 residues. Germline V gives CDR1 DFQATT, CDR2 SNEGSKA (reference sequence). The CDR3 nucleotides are TGCAGTGCGAAAACTAGCGGGGGCGAGCAGTACTTC. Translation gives CSAKTSGGEQYF.

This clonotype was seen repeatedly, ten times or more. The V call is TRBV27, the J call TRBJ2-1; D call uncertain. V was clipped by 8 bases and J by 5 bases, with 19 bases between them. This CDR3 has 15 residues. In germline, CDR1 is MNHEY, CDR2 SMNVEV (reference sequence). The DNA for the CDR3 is TGTGCCAGCCGGCCTGGTCCCGCTGGCCACAATGAGCAGTTCTTC. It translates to CASRPGPAGHNEQFF.

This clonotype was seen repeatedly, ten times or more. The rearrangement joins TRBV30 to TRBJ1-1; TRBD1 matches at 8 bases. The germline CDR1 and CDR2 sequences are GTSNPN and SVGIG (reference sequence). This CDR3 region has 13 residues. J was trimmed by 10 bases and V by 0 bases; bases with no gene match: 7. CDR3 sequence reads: CAWSVTGDWGAFF. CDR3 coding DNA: TGTGCCTGGAGTGTGACAGGGGACTGGGGAGCTTTCTTT.

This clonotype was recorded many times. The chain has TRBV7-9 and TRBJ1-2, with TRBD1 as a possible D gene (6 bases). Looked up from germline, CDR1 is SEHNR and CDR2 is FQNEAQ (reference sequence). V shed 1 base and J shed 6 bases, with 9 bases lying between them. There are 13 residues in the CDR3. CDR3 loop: CASSLGSGDGYTF. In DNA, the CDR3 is TGTGCCAGCAGCTTAGGTTCAGGGGATGGCTACACCTTC.

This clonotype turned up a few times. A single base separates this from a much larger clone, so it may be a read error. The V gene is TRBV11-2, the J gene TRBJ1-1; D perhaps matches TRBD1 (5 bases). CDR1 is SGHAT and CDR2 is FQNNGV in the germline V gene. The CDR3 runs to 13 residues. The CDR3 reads CASSSRVGTGAFF. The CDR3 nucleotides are TGTGCCAGCAGCTCTCGCGTGGGGACTGGAGCTTTCTTT.

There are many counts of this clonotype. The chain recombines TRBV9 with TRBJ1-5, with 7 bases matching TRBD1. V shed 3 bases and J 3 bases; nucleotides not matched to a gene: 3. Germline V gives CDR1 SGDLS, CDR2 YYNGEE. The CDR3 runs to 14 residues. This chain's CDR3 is CASSAGTDNQPQHF. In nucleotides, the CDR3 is TGTGCCAGCAGCGCCGGGACAGACAATCAGCCCCAGCATTTT.

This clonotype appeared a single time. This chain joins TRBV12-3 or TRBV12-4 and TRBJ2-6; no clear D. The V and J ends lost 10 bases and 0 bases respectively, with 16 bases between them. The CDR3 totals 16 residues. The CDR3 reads CATPHPTYSGANVLTF. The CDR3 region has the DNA TGTGCCACCCCCCATCCTACTTACTCTGGGGCCAACGTCCTGACTTTC.

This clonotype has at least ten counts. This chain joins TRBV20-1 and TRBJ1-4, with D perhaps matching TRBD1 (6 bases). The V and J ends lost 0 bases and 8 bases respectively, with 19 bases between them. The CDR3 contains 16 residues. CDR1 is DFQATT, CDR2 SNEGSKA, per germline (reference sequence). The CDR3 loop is CSARDIPGRGGEKLFF. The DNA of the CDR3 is TGCAGTGCTAGAGATATCCCTGGGAGGGGGGGCGAAAAACTGTTTTTT.

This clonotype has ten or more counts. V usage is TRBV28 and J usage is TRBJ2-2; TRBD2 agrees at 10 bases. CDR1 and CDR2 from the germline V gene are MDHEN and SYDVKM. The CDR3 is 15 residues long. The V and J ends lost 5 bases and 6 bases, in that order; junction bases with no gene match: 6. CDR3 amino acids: CASSRGSGGAGELFF. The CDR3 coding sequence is TGTGCCAGCAGTCGAGGAAGCGGGGGGGCCGGGGAGCTGTTTTTT.

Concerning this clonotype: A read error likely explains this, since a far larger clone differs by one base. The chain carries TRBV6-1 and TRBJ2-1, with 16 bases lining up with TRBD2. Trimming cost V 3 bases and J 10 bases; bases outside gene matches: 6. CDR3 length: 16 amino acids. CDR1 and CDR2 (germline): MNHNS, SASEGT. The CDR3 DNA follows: TGTGCCAGCAGTGATGGGACTAGCGGGGGGGAATTGGAGCAGTTCTTC. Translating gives CASSDGTSGGELEQFF.

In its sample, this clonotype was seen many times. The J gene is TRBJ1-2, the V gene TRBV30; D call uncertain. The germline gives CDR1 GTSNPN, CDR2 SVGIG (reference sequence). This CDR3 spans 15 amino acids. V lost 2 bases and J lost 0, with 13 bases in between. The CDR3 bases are TGTGCCTGGAGTCCCCCCTGGAGCCCTAACTATGGCTACACCTTC. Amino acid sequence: CAWSPPWSPNYGYTF.

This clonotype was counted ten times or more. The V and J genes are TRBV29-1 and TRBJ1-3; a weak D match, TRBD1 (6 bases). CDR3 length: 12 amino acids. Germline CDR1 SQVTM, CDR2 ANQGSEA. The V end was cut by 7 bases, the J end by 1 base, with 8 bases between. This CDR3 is CSGGTSGNTIYF. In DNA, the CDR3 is TGCAGCGGCGGGACATCTGGAAACACCATATATTTT.

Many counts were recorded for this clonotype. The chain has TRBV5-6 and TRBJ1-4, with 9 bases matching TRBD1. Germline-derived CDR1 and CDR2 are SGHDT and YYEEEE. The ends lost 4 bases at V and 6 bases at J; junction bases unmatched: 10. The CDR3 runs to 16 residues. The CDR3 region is CASSLLAGQGHEKLFF. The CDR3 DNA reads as TGTGCCAGCAGCCTGCTGGCAGGACAGGGGCATGAAAAACTGTTTTTT. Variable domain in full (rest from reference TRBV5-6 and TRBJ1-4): DAGVTQSPTHLIKTRGQQVTLRCSPKSGHDTVSWYQQALGQGPQFIFQYYEEEERQRGNFPDRFSGHQFPNYSSELNVNALLLGDSALYLCASSLLAGQGHEKLFFGSGTQLSVL.

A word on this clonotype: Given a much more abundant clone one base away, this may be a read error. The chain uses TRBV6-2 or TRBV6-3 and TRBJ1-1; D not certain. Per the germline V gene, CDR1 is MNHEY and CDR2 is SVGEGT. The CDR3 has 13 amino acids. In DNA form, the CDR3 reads TGTGCCAGCAGTTACGTGTTGAACACTGCAGCTTTCTTT. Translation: CASSYVLNTAAFF.

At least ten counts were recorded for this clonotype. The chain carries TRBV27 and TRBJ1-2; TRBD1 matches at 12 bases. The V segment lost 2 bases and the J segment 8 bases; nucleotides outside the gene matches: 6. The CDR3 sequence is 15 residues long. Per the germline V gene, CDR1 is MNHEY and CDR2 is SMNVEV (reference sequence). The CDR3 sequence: CASSLTGQGAFGYTF. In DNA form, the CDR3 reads TGTGCCAGCAGTTTAACGGGACAGGGGGCTTTCGGCTACACCTTC.

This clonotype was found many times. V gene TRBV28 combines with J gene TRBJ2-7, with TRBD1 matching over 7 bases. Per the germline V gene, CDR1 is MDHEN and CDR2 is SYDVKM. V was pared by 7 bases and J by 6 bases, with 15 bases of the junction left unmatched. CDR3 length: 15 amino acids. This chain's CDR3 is CASKRTGSFPGEQYF. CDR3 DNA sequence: TGTGCCAGCAAGAGGACAGGCTCCTTCCCCGGCGAGCAGTACTTC.

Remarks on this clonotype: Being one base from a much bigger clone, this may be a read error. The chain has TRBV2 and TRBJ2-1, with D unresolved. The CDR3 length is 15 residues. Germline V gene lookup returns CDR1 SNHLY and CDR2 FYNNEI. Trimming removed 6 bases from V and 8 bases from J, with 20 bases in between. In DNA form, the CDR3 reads TGTGCCAGCAGGGGTGGGGTGATCGGGTGGGATGAGCAGTTCTTC. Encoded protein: CASRGGVIGWDEQFF.

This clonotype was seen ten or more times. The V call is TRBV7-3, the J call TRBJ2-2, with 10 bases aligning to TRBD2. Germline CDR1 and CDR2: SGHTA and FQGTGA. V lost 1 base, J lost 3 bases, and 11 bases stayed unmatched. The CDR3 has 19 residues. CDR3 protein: CASSLKASGRGLDTGELFF. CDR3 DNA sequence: TGTGCCAGCAGCTTAAAGGCTAGCGGGAGAGGTTTAGACACCGGGGAGCTGTTTTTT.

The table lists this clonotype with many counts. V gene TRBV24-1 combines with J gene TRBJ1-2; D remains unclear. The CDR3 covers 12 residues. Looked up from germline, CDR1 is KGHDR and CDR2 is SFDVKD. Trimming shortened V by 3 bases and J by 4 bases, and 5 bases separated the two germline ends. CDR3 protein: CATSDAAYGYTF. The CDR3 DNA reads TGTGCCACCAGTGATGCCGCCTATGGCTACACCTTC.

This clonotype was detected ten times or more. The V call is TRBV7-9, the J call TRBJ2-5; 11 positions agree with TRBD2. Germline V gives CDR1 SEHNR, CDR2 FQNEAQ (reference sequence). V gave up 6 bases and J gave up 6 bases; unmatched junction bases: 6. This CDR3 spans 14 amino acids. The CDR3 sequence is CASRSLAGGQTQYF. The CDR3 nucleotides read TGTGCCAGCAGGAGTCTAGCGGGGGGACAGACCCAGTACTTC.